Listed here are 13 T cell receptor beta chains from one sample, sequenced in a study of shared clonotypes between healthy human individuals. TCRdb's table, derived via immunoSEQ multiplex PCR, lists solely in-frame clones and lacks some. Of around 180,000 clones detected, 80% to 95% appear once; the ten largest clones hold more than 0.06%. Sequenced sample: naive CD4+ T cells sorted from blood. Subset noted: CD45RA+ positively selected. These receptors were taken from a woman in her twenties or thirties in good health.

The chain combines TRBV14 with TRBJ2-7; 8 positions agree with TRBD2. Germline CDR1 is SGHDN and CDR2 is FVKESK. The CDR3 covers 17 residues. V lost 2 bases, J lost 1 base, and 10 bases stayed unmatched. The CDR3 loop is CASSQNPATSASYEQYF. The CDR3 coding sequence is TGTGCCAGCAGCCAAAATCCCGCGACTAGCGCGTCCTACGAGCAGTACTTC.

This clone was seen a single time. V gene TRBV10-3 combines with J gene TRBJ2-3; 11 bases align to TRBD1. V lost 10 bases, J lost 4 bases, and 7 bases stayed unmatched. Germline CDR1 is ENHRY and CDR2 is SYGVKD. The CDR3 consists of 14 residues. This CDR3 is CATSRTGGADTQYF. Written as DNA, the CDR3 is TGTGCCACATCGCGGACAGGGGGCGCAGATACGCAGTATTTT.

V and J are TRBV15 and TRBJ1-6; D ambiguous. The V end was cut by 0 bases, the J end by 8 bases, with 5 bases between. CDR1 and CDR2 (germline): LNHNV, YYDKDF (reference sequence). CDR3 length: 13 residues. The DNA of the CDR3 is TGTGCCACCAGCAGAGATTATTATTCACCCCTCCACTTT. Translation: CATSRDYYSPLHF. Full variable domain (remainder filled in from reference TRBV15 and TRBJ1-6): DAMVIQNPRYQVTQFGKPVTLSCSQTLNHNVMYWYQQKSSQAPKLLFHYYDKDFNNEADTPDNFQSRRPNTSFCFLDIRSPGLGDTAMYLCATSRDYYSPLHFGNGTRLTVT.

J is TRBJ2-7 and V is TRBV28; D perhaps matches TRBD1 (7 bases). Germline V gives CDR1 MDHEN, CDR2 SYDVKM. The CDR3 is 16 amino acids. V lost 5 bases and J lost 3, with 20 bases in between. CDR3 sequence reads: CASSTIGGRGDYEQYF. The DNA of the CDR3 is TGTGCCAGCAGTACCATCGGTGGCAGGGGGGACTACGAGCAGTACTTC.

CDR3 DNA: TGCGCCAGCAGCTTTGTAGGTAGCTACGAGCAGTACTTC. Amino acids: CASSFVGSYEQYF. The chain employs TRBV5-1 and TRBJ2-7; no clear D. Deletions cut 2 bases from V and 3 bases from J, with 9 bases between. Germline V CDR1 and CDR2: SGHRS, YFSETQ. There are 13 residues in the CDR3.

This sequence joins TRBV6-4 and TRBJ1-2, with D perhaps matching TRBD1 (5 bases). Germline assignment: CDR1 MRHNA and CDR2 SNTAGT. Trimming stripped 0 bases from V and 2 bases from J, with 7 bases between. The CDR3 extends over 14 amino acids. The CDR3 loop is CASSDSPGNYGYTF. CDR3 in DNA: TGTGCCAGCAGTGACTCGCCAGGGAACTATGGCTACACCTTC.

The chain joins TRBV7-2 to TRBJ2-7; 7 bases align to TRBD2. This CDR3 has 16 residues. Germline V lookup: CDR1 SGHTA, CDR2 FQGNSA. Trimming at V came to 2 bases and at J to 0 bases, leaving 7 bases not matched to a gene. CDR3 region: CASSLWVGRSSYEQYF. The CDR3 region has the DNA TGTGCCAGCAGCTTATGGGTCGGGAGGAGCTCCTACGAGCAGTACTTC. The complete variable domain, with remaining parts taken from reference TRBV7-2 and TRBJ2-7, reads GAGVSQSPSNKVTEKGKDVELRCDPISGHTALYWYRQSLGQGLEFLIYFQGNSAPDKSGLPSDRFSAERTGGSVSTLTIQRTQQEDSAVYLCASSLWVGRSSYEQYFGPGTRLTVT.

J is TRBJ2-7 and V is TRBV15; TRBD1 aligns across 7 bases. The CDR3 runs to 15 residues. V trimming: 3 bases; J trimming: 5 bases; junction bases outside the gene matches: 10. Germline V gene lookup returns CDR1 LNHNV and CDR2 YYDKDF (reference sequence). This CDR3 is CATSSEDRIGHEQYF. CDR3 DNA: TGTGCCACCAGCAGCGAGGACAGGATTGGCCACGAGCAGTACTTC.

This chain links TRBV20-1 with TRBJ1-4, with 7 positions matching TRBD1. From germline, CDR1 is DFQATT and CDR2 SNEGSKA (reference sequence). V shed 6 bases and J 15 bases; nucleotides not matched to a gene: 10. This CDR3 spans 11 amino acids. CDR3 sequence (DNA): TGCAGTGCCCCCTTGAGGGACAGAGTGTTTTTT. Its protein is CSAPLRDRVFF.

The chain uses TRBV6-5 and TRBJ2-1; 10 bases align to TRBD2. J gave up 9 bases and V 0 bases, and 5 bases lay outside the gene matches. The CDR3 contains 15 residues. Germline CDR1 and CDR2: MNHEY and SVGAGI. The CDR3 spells CASSYSTAGGTEQFF. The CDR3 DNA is TGTGCCAGCAGTTACTCGACAGCGGGGGGGACTGAGCAGTTCTTC.

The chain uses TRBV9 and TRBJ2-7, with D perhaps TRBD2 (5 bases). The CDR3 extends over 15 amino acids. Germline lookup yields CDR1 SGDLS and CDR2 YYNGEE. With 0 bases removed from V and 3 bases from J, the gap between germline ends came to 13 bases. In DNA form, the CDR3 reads TGTGCCAGCAGCGTAGCGGCGGGCGCTCACTACGAGCAGTACTTC. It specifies CASSVAAGAHYEQYF. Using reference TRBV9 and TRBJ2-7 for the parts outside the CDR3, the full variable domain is DSGVTQTPKHLITATGQRVTLRCSPRSGDLSVYWYQQSLDQGLQFLIQYYNGEERAKGNILERFSAQQFPDLHSELNLSSLELGDSALYFCASSVAAGAHYEQYFGPGTRLTVT.

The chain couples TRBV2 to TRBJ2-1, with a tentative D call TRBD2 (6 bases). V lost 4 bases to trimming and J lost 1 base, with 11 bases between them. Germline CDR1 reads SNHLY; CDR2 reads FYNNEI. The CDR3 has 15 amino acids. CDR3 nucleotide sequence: TGTGCCAGCAGTGCCGCGGGAAAATCCTACAATGAGCAGTTCTTC. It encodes CASSAAGKSYNEQFF.

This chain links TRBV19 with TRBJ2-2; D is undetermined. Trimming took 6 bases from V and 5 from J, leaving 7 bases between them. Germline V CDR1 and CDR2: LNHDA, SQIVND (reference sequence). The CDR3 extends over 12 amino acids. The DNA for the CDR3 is TGTGCCAGTAGATATAAAACCGGGGAGCTGTTTTTT. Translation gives CASRYKTGELFF.